Listed here are 28 T cell receptor beta chains from one sample, sequenced in a study of T cells in women clearing cervical HPV infection (dated by TCRdb to the late 2010s). The receptor library was made with the immunoSEQ multiplex PCR assay. The table was pulled from immuneACCESS by TCRdb, which kept in-frame rearrangements only. Such tables lose some clones; where checked, under half of the loss comes from unresolved V genes, and the rest has no known cause. The sample's table covers 46,000 or so clones. Jointly, the top ten make up less than 40% of the sample. The sequenced sample was blood buffy coat. The receptor set was obtained from a woman aged 18 to 69 with a cervical HPV16 infection that either progressed to CIN3+ or cleared (not recorded which).

In regard to this clone: The read ends 3 residues before the CDR3 terminus; that terminus is restored from the germline J gene. The J gene is TRBJ2-5, the V gene TRBV14; D is perhaps TRBD1 (6 bases). Trimming pared 5 bases from V and 0 bases from J, leaving 13 bases between. The germline V gene has CDR1 SGHDN and CDR2 FVKESK. The CDR3 loop spans 15 amino acids. CDR3 residues: CASSVRQAYQETQYF. The part of the CDR3 DNA that was read is TGTGCCAGCAGCGTCCGACAGGCTTACCAAGAGACC. The variable domain in full, with the rest retrieved from reference TRBV14 and TRBJ2-5, is EAGVTQFPSHSVIEKGQTVTLRCDPISGHDNLYWYRRVMGKEIKFLLHFVKESKQDESGMPNNRFLAERTGGTYSTLKVQPAELEDSGVYFCASSVRQAYQETQYFGPGTRLLVL.

Worth noting for this clone: The read falls 3 residues short of the CDR3 end, and the missing part is taken from the germline J gene. The chain employs TRBV2 and TRBJ2-3; 8 bases are a match to TRBD2. Looked up from germline, CDR1 is SNHLY and CDR2 is FYNNEI. CDR3 size: 13 residues. The CDR3 is CASLLAGRETQYF. The part of the CDR3 DNA that was read is TGTGCCAGCCTCTTAGCGGGGAGGGAGACG.

Regarding this clone: Read data end 3 residues before the CDR3 end; the end is taken from the germline J gene. The chain combines TRBV18 with TRBJ2-7; no reliable D call. V was cut by 1 base and J by 2 bases, with 9 bases left in between. This CDR3 is 14 amino acids long. Per germline, CDR1 KGHSH and CDR2 LQKENI. Here the CDR3 reads CASSPLQSPYEQYF. The sequenced part of the CDR3 DNA is TGTGCCAGCTCACCACTCCAGTCGCCCTACGAG.

In regard to this clone: The read comes to an end 3 residues before the CDR3 does, leaving the germline J gene to fill in the end. This chain uses TRBV6-1 with TRBJ2-1, with TRBD2 matching over 8 bases. Losses at the gene ends were 4 bases for V and 7 bases for J; bases not matched to a gene: 6. The V gene's germline CDR1 is MNHNS and CDR2 SASEGT. The CDR3 spans 14 residues. The chain's CDR3 is CASSGSGSWNEQFF. Incomplete CDR3 DNA: TGTGCCAGCAGTGGAAGCGGGAGCTGGAATGAG.

Regarding this clone: The read is 3 residues too short to cover the CDR3 end, so that end is filled in from the germline J gene. The chain employs TRBV19 and TRBJ1-1, with a tentative D call TRBD1 (5 bases). Germline loops: CDR1 LNHDA, CDR2 SQIVND (reference sequence). Trimming stripped 5 bases from V and 4 bases from J, with 14 bases between. The CDR3 contains 14 residues. The CDR3 sequence: CASSSGGGRTEAFF. Incomplete CDR3 DNA: TGTGCCAGTAGTTCCGGGGGGGGTCGCACTGAA.

Turning to this clone: Read coverage stops 3 residues before the CDR3 terminus; the germline J gene supplies the remainder. The gene calls are TRBV18 and TRBJ2-1; TRBD1 matches at 11 bases. Per the germline V gene, CDR1 is KGHSH and CDR2 is LQKENI. V shed 6 bases and J 4 bases; nucleotides not matched to a gene: 5. This CDR3 is built from 15 residues. Partial CDR3 DNA: TGTGCCAGCTCCCGGGGACAGGGGGAGTACAATGAG. This translates into CASSRGQGEYNE. The entire CDR3 sequence reads CASSRGQGEYNEQFF. Full variable domain (missing parts from reference TRBV18 and TRBJ2-1): NAGVMQNPRHLVRRRGQEARLRCSPMKGHSHVYWYRQLPEEGLKFMVYLQKENIIDESGMPKERFSAEFPKEGPSILRIQQVVRGDSAAYFCASSRGQGEYNEQFFGPGTRLTVL.

As regards this clone: From the germline J gene comes the end of the CDR3, since the read stops 3 residues before it. This chain connects TRBV29-1 to TRBJ1-4, with D perhaps matching TRBD1 (6 bases). The CDR3 sequence is 13 residues long. Trimming pared 4 bases from V and 4 bases from J, leaving 10 bases between. Germline V gives CDR1 SQVTM, CDR2 ANQGSEA. CDR3 sequence reads: CSVARGRNEKLFF. CDR3 DNA (partial): TGCAGCGTTGCCAGGGGTCGTAATGAAAAA.

With respect to this clone: Read coverage stops 3 residues before the CDR3 terminus; the germline J gene supplies the remainder. This chain uses TRBV6-1 with TRBJ2-4; 9 bases agree with TRBD1. Germline V lookup: CDR1 MNHNS, CDR2 SASEGT. The CDR3 sequence is 16 residues long. The part of the CDR3 DNA that was read is TGTGCCAGCAGTGAAGCCCCCGGACAGGGGAATCAGCCT. It codes for CASSEAPGQGNQP. The full-length CDR3 reads as CASSEAPGQGNQPQYF.

A note on this clone: The read terminates 3 residues ahead of where the CDR3 ends, so the germline J gene completes it. The rearrangement uses TRBV7-2 and TRBJ1-2; possible D gene TRBD1, 6 bases. This CDR3 is 13 amino acids long. Germline V CDR1 and CDR2: SGHTA, FQGNSA. CDR3 protein: CASSFSTGNGYTF. The sequenced CDR3 bases are TGTGCCAGCAGCTTCTCAACAGGGAACGGC.

Note on this clone: The read is 3 residues too short to cover the CDR3 end, so that end is filled in from the germline J gene. This chain links TRBV20-1 with TRBJ2-7, with D possibly matching TRBD2 (7 bases). Germline CDR1 DFQATT, CDR2 SNEGSKA (reference sequence). The CDR3 loop spans 14 amino acids. The germline V and J ends were trimmed by 3 bases and 2 bases, with 14 bases remaining between them. The CDR3 DNA, read in part, is TGCAGTGCTAGCGGGGGGCGAAGTCCCTACGAG. Translated, it gives CSASGGRSPYE. In full, the CDR3 reads CSASGGRSPYEQYF.

To note about this clone: The sequence runs out 3 residues before the end of the CDR3; the remainder is reconstructed from the germline J gene. The V call is TRBV5-6, the J call TRBJ1-5; D call uncertain. CDR3 size: 13 residues. Per the germline V gene, CDR1 is SGHDT and CDR2 is YYEEEE. Trimming removed 4 bases at V and 3 bases at J, with 8 bases between. Incomplete CDR3 DNA: TGTGCCAGCAGCGAGGGTTTCAATCAGCCC. Its translation is CASSEGFNQP. The whole CDR3 sequence reads CASSEGFNQPQHF.

Notes on this clone: The read is 3 residues too short to cover the CDR3 end, so that end is filled in from the germline J gene. V gene TRBV14 combines with J gene TRBJ1-1, with a tentative D call TRBD1 (6 bases). This CDR3 is 14 amino acids long. The germline CDR1 and CDR2 sequences are SGHDN and FVKESK. V dropped 4 bases and J dropped 5 bases, with 14 bases sitting between them. CDR3 DNA (partial): TGTGCCAGCAGCCGTGGACAGAGAAGGACTGAA. This translates into CASSRGQRRTE. The whole CDR3 sequence reads CASSRGQRRTEAFF.

With regard to this clone: Read sequence stops 3 residues before the CDR3 end, and the germline J gene provides the missing end. V and J are TRBV11-3 and TRBJ1-2; TRBD1 is a possible D gene (5 bases). The germline V gene encodes CDR1 SGHNT and CDR2 YENEEA. The CDR3 contains 15 residues. Trimming removed 6 bases at V and 0 bases at J, with 14 bases between. The sequenced part of the CDR3 DNA is TGTGCCAGCAGTTTAACAGGCGGAGCTAACTATGGC. Its protein is CASSLTGGANYG. The CDR3, in full, reads CASSLTGGANYGYTF.

The CDR3 region is CASSSGTGFGYTF. CDR3 bases read: TGTGCCAGCAGCTCCGGGACAGGGTTCGGC. The chain uses TRBV7-8 and TRBJ1-2; 9 bases agree with TRBD1. The read terminates 3 residues before the CDR3 end, so the remaining end is supplied by the germline J gene. In germline, CDR1 is SGHVS, CDR2 FQNEAQ. The CDR3 spans 13 residues.

On this clone itself: The CDR3 end falls 3 residues outside the read, so it is completed with the germline J gene. The chain uses TRBV18 and TRBJ2-1; 7 bases fit TRBD2. The length of the CDR3 is 15 residues. V was pared by 5 bases and J by 1 base, with 5 bases of the junction left unmatched. Germline assignment: CDR1 KGHSH and CDR2 LQKENI. The sequenced CDR3 bases are TGTGCCAGCTCAACCCTAGCGGCTTCCTACAATGAG. Translated: CASSTLAASYNE. The CDR3 in its entirety is CASSTLAASYNEQFF.

Worth noting for this clone: The read terminates 3 residues ahead of where the CDR3 ends, so the germline J gene completes it. The J gene is TRBJ1-2, the V gene TRBV11-2; 7 bases map to TRBD1. CDR3 size: 14 residues. The V gene's germline CDR1 is SGHAT and CDR2 FQNNGV. The covered CDR3 bases are TGTGCCAGCCGATTAACTACAGGGGAGGGAGGC. Translation: CASRLTTGEGG. The full CDR3 sequence reads CASRLTTGEGGYTF.

Notes on this clone: The CDR3 is cut off 3 residues early in the read; its end comes from the germline J gene. V is TRBV10-3 and J is TRBJ1-5, with D possibly being TRBD1 (5 bases). The CDR3 is made up of 12 amino acids. The ends were cut back, 8 bases at V and 9 bases at J, with 14 bases in the middle. The germline V gene has CDR1 ENHRY and CDR2 SYGVKD. The DNA read from the CDR3 is TGTGCCATCTCAGGGCCGGAAGGGCCC. Amino acids: CAISGPEGP. The full CDR3 protein reads CAISGPEGPQHF.

A remark on this clone: The read ends 3 residues before the CDR3 terminus; that terminus is restored from the germline J gene. The chain has TRBV6-2 or TRBV6-3 and TRBJ2-5, with TRBD1 identical over 8 bases. Germline assignment: CDR1 MNHEY and CDR2 SVGEGT. V trimming: 7 bases; J trimming: 2 bases; junction bases outside the gene matches: 12. The CDR3 covers 16 residues. The part of the CDR3 DNA that was read is TGTGCCAGCACCCTCCAGGGGGCGCGGCTACAAGAGACC. Amino acid sequence: CASTLQGARLQET. The entire CDR3 sequence reads CASTLQGARLQETQYF.

CDR3 DNA (partial): TGTGCCAGCAGCTTAGCCGGGTATTCACCC. Protein sequence: CASSLAGYSP. The CDR3 reads in full as CASSLAGYSPLHF. This chain connects TRBV7-6 to TRBJ1-6; D is undetermined. The read terminates 3 residues before the CDR3 end, so the remaining end is supplied by the germline J gene. CDR1 and CDR2 from the germline V gene are SGHVS and FNYEAQ. The CDR3 length is 13 residues. V lost 0 bases to trimming and J lost 8 bases, with 5 bases between them.

In regard to this clone: Read sequence stops 3 residues before the CDR3 end, and the germline J gene provides the missing end. V is TRBV2 and J is TRBJ1-1, with TRBD1 identical over 11 bases. The CDR3 contains 15 residues. J gave up 4 bases and V 6 bases, and 7 bases lay outside the gene matches. CDR1 SNHLY and CDR2 FYNNEI come from the germline V gene. CDR3 DNA, as far as it was read: TGTGCCAGCAGGAAAGGACAGGGGGCTGCCACTGAA. Translating it yields CASRKGQGAATE. The entire CDR3 is CASRKGQGAATEAFF.

CDR3 loop: CASSRTGGTGNTIYF. The CDR3 bases that were read are TGTGCCAGCAGCCGAACGGGGGGAACCGGAAACACC. The gene calls are TRBV11-2 and TRBJ1-3, with D possibly TRBD1 on 5 matching bases. The sequenced fragment ends 3 residues before the CDR3 boundary, so the rest is inferred from the germline J gene. Germline CDR1 is SGHAT and CDR2 is FQNNGV. V gave up 5 bases and J gave up 4 bases, with 15 bases separating them. The CDR3 length is 15 residues.

In regard to this clone: Read data end 3 residues before the CDR3 end; the end is taken from the germline J gene. V gene TRBV7-9 combines with J gene TRBJ2-7; 7 bases are shared with TRBD2. The CDR3 is 15 residues long. Looked up from germline, CDR1 is SEHNR and CDR2 is FQNEAQ (reference sequence). The trim removed 4 bases at V and 0 bases at J, leaving 6 bases unmatched. This CDR3 reads CASSYPGDYSYEQYF. CDR3 bases read: TGTGCCAGCAGCTACCCCGGGGACTACTCCTACGAG.

In the case of this clone: Read coverage stops 3 residues before the CDR3 terminus; the germline J gene supplies the remainder. This chain connects TRBV19 to TRBJ1-5, with 9 nucleotides matching TRBD1. The junction had 10 bases not matched to a gene; V was cut back by 5 bases and J by 5 bases. The CDR3 totals 16 residues. Germline CDR1 and CDR2: LNHDA and SQIVND (reference sequence). The part of the CDR3 DNA that was read is TGTGCCAGTAGTTTCCGGGACAGGGTTTTCGATCAGCCC. Protein sequence: CASSFRDRVFDQP. The whole CDR3 is CASSFRDRVFDQPQHF. Based on the CDR3 plus reference TRBV19 and TRBJ1-5, the full variable domain is DGGITQSPKYLFRKEGQNVTLSCEQNLNHDAMYWYRQDPGQGLRLIYYSQIVNDFQKGDIAEGYSVSREKKESFPLTVTSAQKNPTAFYLCASSFRDRVFDQPQHFGDGTRLSIL.

CDR3 sequence reads: CASSEAGGPYNEQFF. The part of the CDR3 DNA that was read is TGTGCCAGCAGTGAGGCCGGGGGGCCCTACAATGAG. This chain connects TRBV6-1 to TRBJ2-1, with a weak D call TRBD2 (7 bases). The read ends 3 residues early relative to the CDR3; the germline J gene fills the gap. Germline V gives CDR1 MNHNS, CDR2 SASEGT. This CDR3 comprises 15 residues. The V end lost 3 bases, the J end lost 2 bases, and 11 bases lay between the germline ends.

As regards this clone: The read is 3 residues too short to cover the CDR3 end, so that end is filled in from the germline J gene. The genes are TRBV18 and TRBJ2-7; 11 nucleotides agree with TRBD1. Germline CDR1 is KGHSH and CDR2 is LQKENI. The CDR3 consists of 16 residues. J gave up 0 bases and V 1 base, and 2 bases lay outside the gene matches. The chain's CDR3 is CASSPLGQGASYEQYF. The CDR3 bases that were read are TGTGCCAGCTCACCACTAGGACAGGGGGCCTCCTACGAG.

On this clone: The read ends 3 residues shy of where the CDR3 ends; the end is completed using the germline J gene. The rearrangement uses TRBV5-5 and TRBJ2-1; D possibly corresponds to TRBD1 (5 bases). V was trimmed by 0 bases and J by 0 bases, leaving 7 bases between them. CDR1 and CDR2 (germline): SGHKS, YYEKEE (reference sequence). The CDR3 consists of 15 residues. The DNA read from the CDR3 is TGTGCCAGCAGCTTGGTCGACAGCTCCTACAATGAG. Residues: CASSLVDSSYNE. The entire CDR3 reads CASSLVDSSYNEQFF. Full variable domain (missing parts from reference TRBV5-5 and TRBJ2-1): DAGVTQSPTHLIKTRGQQVTLRCSPISGHKSVSWYQQVLGQGPQFIFQYYEKEERGRGNFPDRFSARQFPNYSSELNVNALLLGDSALYLCASSLVDSSYNEQFFGPGTRLTVL.

On this clone itself: The CDR3 extends 3 residues past the end of the read, so its final part is completed from the germline J gene. This chain connects TRBV7-3 to TRBJ1-1; 10 bases map to TRBD1. Per the germline V gene, CDR1 is SGHTA and CDR2 is FQGTGA. Trimming took 5 bases from V and 2 from J; bases not matched to a gene: 5. The CDR3 runs to 15 residues. This CDR3 is CASSAWTGGNTEAFF. The sequenced part of the CDR3 DNA is TGTGCCAGCAGCGCCTGGACAGGGGGAAACACTGAA. The variable domain in full, completed from reference TRBV7-3 and TRBJ1-1, reads GAGVSQTPSNKVTEKGKYVELRCDPISGHTALYWYRQSLGQGPEFLIYFQGTGAADDSGLPNDRFFAVRPEGSVSTLKIQRTERGDSAVYLCASSAWTGGNTEAFFGQGTRLTVV.

As concerns this clone: The read terminates 3 residues ahead of where the CDR3 ends, so the germline J gene completes it. The rearrangement uses TRBV5-6 and TRBJ1-5; tentatively, D is TRBD1 (5 bases). V lost 4 bases, J lost 4 bases, and 15 bases lay in between. Germline-derived CDR1 and CDR2 are SGHDT and YYEEEE. The CDR3 runs 15 residues. CDR3 protein: CASSERLRANQPQHF. CDR3 DNA, as far as it was read: TGTGCCAGCAGCGAGAGGCTCAGGGCTAATCAGCCC.